The entry below describes one TCR beta chain. A read error may account for a junction end that differs from germline. Production of TCR beta cDNA used around 0.45 ug total RNA together with a constant-region primer. Construction of TCR beta libraries relied on three successive nested multiplex PCR rounds employing slightly modified ARM-PCR. PCR rounds one and two used TRBV1-TRBV30 forward primers with a C-beta reverse primer for 10 cycles each. MiXCR, applied by TCRdb to the multiplex PCR reads, yields one record per CDR3 protein. The profile shows 99,000 or so distinct CDR3 sequences, about four fifths of them singletons. The data were obtained in a study of tumor-infiltrating lymphocytes in primary liver carcinoma. Co-extraction of RNA and DNA was performed on roughly 20-31 mg of unsorted bulk tissue. Every tumor sample had over 80% viable tumor cells. From germline, CDR1 is ENHRY and CDR2 SYGVKD. This CDR3 is 13 amino acids long.

The sequence was collected from a man between 40 and 49 years old with primary liver carcinoma and hepatitis B virus infection. The chain uses TRBV10-3 and TRBJ2-5; TRBD1 is a possible D gene (5 bases). Sequenced: liver tumor tissue from sampling region 3. Subset denoted: tumor region T3, left-lateral pole. In nucleotides, the CDR3 is TGTGCCATCAGTCCACAGGTTGAAGAGGCCCAGTACTTC. Encoded protein: CAISPQVEEAQYF.